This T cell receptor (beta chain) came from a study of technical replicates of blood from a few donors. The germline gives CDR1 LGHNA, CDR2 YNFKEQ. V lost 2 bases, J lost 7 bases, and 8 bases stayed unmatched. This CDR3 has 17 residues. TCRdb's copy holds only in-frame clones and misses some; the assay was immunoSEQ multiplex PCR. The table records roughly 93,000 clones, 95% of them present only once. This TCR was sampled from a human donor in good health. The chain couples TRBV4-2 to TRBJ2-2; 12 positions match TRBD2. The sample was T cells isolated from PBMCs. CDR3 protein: CASSQSLAGGRIGELFF. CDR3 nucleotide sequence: TGTGCCAGCAGCCAATCCCTAGCGGGGGGGCGTATCGGGGAGCTGTTTTTT.